This T cell receptor (beta chain) was identified in a study of T-cell reconstitution after alpha-beta-depleted transplantation in children. This clonotype was observed a handful of times. Preparation of the TCRbeta library was carried out with unique molecular identifiers. TCRdb re-called the PCR reads with MiXCR, one entry per CDR3 protein. The sample records approximately 350,000 distinct CDR3 sequences, approximately 10% being singletons. This CDR3 contains 12 residues. Trimming at V came to 3 bases and at J to 11 bases, leaving 9 bases not matched to a gene. Germline V gives CDR1 DFQATT, CDR2 SNEGSKA (reference sequence).

The specimen comprised PBMCs from the stem cell graft donor, sampled from the stem cell graft. This sequence joins TRBV20-1 and TRBJ1-2; 7 nucleotides agree with TRBD1. This TCR was recovered from a human donor who donated a stem cell graft to a child with acute lymphoblastic leukemia. CDR3 coding DNA: TGCAGTGCTAGCCTTCAGGGACAGACGTACACCTTC. As protein: CSASLQGQTYTF.